These 11 T cell receptor beta chains were sequenced from one sample in a study of blood T cell repertoires in COVID-19. Sequenced by immunoSEQ multiplex PCR; TCRdb stores in-frame clones only, minus some. The sample yields 150,000 or so clones, around 80% seen once. Sequencing was performed on peripheral blood. All receptors come from a woman aged 80 or over with acute or convalescent COVID-19.

This rearrangement joins TRBV2 to TRBJ2-5, with D perhaps matching TRBD1 (7 bases). Trimming took off 4 bases at V and 2 bases at J, with 14 bases between the two ends. Germline V CDR1 and CDR2: SNHLY, FYNNEI. This CDR3 spans 15 amino acids. The DNA of the CDR3 is TGTGCCAGCAGTGTTTCAGGGGGGAGACAAGAGACCCAGTACTTC. Amino acid sequence: CASSVSGGRQETQYF.

The chain links TRBV6-6 to TRBJ2-1; TRBD2 matches at 13 bases. Trimming took 5 bases from V and 4 from J; bases not matched to a gene: 5. Germline V gives CDR1 MNHNY, CDR2 SVGAGI (reference sequence). This CDR3 has 16 residues. The CDR3: CASSPTSGRFYNEQFF. CDR3 bases: TGTGCCAGCAGTCCGACTAGCGGGAGGTTTTACAATGAGCAGTTCTTC.

The V and J genes are TRBV19 and TRBJ1-4; 7 positions match TRBD1. Germline CDR1 and CDR2: LNHDA and SQIVND (reference sequence). V lost 6 bases to trimming and J lost 5 bases; unmatched junction nucleotides: 6. CDR3 length: 14 residues. The CDR3, as DNA: TGTGCCAGTAGGGCCCCAGGGGGGAATGAAAAACTGTTTTTT. This sequence encodes CASRAPGGNEKLFF.

The J gene is TRBJ2-5, the V gene TRBV29-1; 7 nucleotides align to TRBD2. The CDR3 is 12 residues long. The germline V gene encodes CDR1 SQVTM and CDR2 ANQGSEA. V was clipped by 4 bases and J by 3 bases; unmatched bases: 2. Written as DNA, the CDR3 is TGCAGCGTTGTCGGACTAGAAGAGACCCAGTACTTC. Its protein is CSVVGLEETQYF.

The chain is built from TRBV20-1 and TRBJ2-7; perhaps TRBD2 as D (6 bases). The CDR3 is made up of 16 amino acids. Germline CDR1 DFQATT, CDR2 SNEGSKA (reference sequence). Trimming removed 3 bases at V and 2 bases at J, with 20 bases between. CDR3 nucleotides: TGCAGTGCTAGTTCCTGGGCGGGACCGGGAGCCTACGAGCAGTACTTC. This encodes CSASSWAGPGAYEQYF.

This clone was detected a few times. The rearrangement joins TRBV5-1 to TRBJ2-7, with TRBD2 matching over 12 bases. V shed 5 bases, J shed 4 bases, and the junction held 10 bases outside the gene matches. The germline V gene encodes CDR1 SGHRS and CDR2 YFSETQ. The CDR3 consists of 16 residues. The CDR3 nucleotides are TGCGCCAGCAGTTCCAGACTAGCGGGGGTCCTTTACGAGCAGTACTTC. Protein product: CASSSRLAGVLYEQYF.

V gene TRBV9 combines with J gene TRBJ2-7; TRBD2 matches at 8 bases. The V gene's germline CDR1 is SGDLS and CDR2 YYNGEE. The CDR3 is 16 residues long. The trim removed 3 bases at V and 6 bases at J, leaving 14 bases unmatched. CDR3 DNA: TGTGCCAGCAGCGATCCCCGGGAGGGCCTCGTTGGCGAGCAGTACTTC. Protein: CASSDPREGLVGEQYF.

The rearrangement joins TRBV18 to TRBJ1-2; 8 bases are shared with TRBD1. Germline CDR1 KGHSH, CDR2 LQKENI. V lost 0 bases to trimming and J lost 8 bases; unmatched junction nucleotides: 8. CDR3 length: 15 amino acids. The CDR3 protein is CASSPPAGGLGGYTF. The CDR3 DNA sequence: TGTGCCAGCTCACCACCGGCAGGGGGCTTGGGAGGCTACACCTTC. Drawing the rest from reference TRBV18 and TRBJ1-2, the complete variable domain is NAGVMQNPRHLVRRRGQEARLRCSPMKGHSHVYWYRQLPEEGLKFMVYLQKENIIDESGMPKERFSAEFPKEGPSILRIQQVVRGDSAAYFCASSPPAGGLGGYTFGSGTRLTVV.

This chain uses TRBV7-9 with TRBJ2-5; weak D call: TRBD1 (6 bases). V was shortened by 1 base and J by 3 bases, with 18 bases between the two germline ends. CDR1 SEHNR and CDR2 FQNEAQ come from the germline V gene (reference sequence). This CDR3 comprises 17 residues. The CDR3 DNA follows: TGTGCCAGCAGCTTAGGTTCCAGCGGACAGCGGAAAGAGACCCAGTACTTC. Encoded protein: CASSLGSSGQRKETQYF.

This clone was found once. The J gene is TRBJ2-1, the V gene TRBV19; 8 bases line up with TRBD2. Germline loops: CDR1 LNHDA, CDR2 SQIVND (reference sequence). The CDR3 has 15 residues. The V and J ends lost 3 bases and 5 bases, in that order; junction bases with no gene match: 6. CDR3 amino acids: CASSITGGPNNEQFF. The CDR3 DNA sequence: TGTGCCAGTAGTATCACGGGAGGGCCCAACAATGAGCAGTTCTTC.

The genes are TRBV7-6 and TRBJ2-2, with 11 bases that match TRBD1. CDR3 size: 15 residues. The V gene's germline CDR1 is SGHVS and CDR2 FNYEAQ. With V trimmed by 3 bases and J by 5 bases, 2 bases remained unmatched. DNA for the CDR3: TGTGCCAGCAGCTTCGGACAGGGGGCAACCGGGGAGCTGTTTTTT. Translated: CASSFGQGATGELFF. Complete variable domain (other parts from reference TRBV7-6 and TRBJ2-2): GAGVSQSPRYKVTKRGQDVALRCDPISGHVSLYWYRQALGQGPEFLTYFNYEAQQDKSGLPNDRFSAERPEGSISTLTIQRTEQRDSAMYRCASSFGQGATGELFFGEGSRLTVL.